Listed here are 27 T cell receptor beta chains from one sample, sequenced in a study of shared clonotypes between healthy human individuals. Method: immunoSEQ multiplex PCR; TCRdb's copy keeps in-frame clones and lacks some. This table has about 470,000 clones, roughly 83% appearing once. The sequencing input was PBMCs. These receptor sequences come from a woman aged 40-49 years in good health. Some clones in this sample may be carry-over from other donors' samples.

This sequence joins TRBV18 and TRBJ2-5; TRBD1 matches 8 bases. CDR3 length: 14 residues. V was clipped by 5 bases and J by 3 bases; unmatched bases: 5. The germline V gene encodes CDR1 KGHSH and CDR2 LQKENI. The CDR3 DNA is TGTGCCAGCTCATCGACAGGGGTCGAAGAGACCCAGTACTTC. It codes for CASSSTGVEETQYF.

The gene calls are TRBV28 and TRBJ2-3; 11 nucleotides align to TRBD2. The germline gives CDR1 MDHEN, CDR2 SYDVKM. This CDR3 region has 18 residues. V lost 6 bases to trimming and J lost 2 bases; unmatched junction nucleotides: 13. The CDR3 spells CASRKPDRLAGPTDTQYF. The CDR3 DNA reads TGTGCCAGCAGAAAGCCCGACAGACTAGCGGGACCCACAGATACGCAGTATTTT.

In DNA, the CDR3 is TGTGCCACCAGCAGAGATGTGTCTGGGGCCAACGTCCTGACTTTC. Protein product: CATSRDVSGANVLTF. This chain connects TRBV15 to TRBJ2-6; D gene uncertain. Germline V gives CDR1 LNHNV, CDR2 YYDKDF (reference sequence). V lost 0 bases and J 1 base, leaving 4 bases between the germline ends. CDR3 size: 15 residues.

This clone was counted at least ten times. The genes are TRBV12-5 and TRBJ2-5; 10 bases are a match to TRBD1. With V trimmed by 1 base and J by 5 bases, 7 bases remained unmatched. CDR3 length: 16 residues. Germline CDR1 LGHNT, CDR2 FRNRAP. Here the CDR3 reads CASGLGLTGGTETQYF. The DNA for the CDR3 is TGTGCTAGTGGTTTGGGGTTGACAGGGGGCACGGAGACCCAGTACTTC.

Only one count was recorded for this clone. The J gene is TRBJ1-1, the V gene TRBV13; D not resolved. Germline CDR1 and CDR2: PRHDT and FYEKMQ (reference sequence). The CDR3 extends over 14 amino acids. Trimming took off 5 bases at V and 1 base at J, with 11 bases between the two ends. The CDR3 DNA reads as TGTGCCAGCAGCCTCGGACGAGAGAACACTGAAGCTTTCTTT. Amino acid sequence: CASSLGRENTEAFF.

V is TRBV30 and J is TRBJ2-5, with TRBD2 matching over 12 bases. The length of the CDR3 is 16 residues. J was trimmed by 1 base and V by 0 bases; bases with no gene match: 3. Germline V gene data show CDR1 as GTSNPN and CDR2 as SVGIG (reference sequence). As DNA, the CDR3 is TGTGCCTGGAGTGTACGACTAGCGGGGGTCCAAGAGACCCAGTACTTC. Its protein is CAWSVRLAGVQETQYF.

This chain connects TRBV10-3 to TRBJ2-3; 13 bases are a match to TRBD2. There are 15 residues in the CDR3. Trimming at V came to 9 bases and at J to 3 bases, leaving 6 bases not matched to a gene. Looked up from germline, CDR1 is ENHRY and CDR2 is SYGVKD. The CDR3 DNA is TGTGCCATTAAGACTAGCGGGAGGAGTACAGATACGCAGTATTTT. This sequence encodes CAIKTSGRSTDTQYF.

This chain connects TRBV13 to TRBJ1-4, with D perhaps TRBD1 (5 bases). Germline V gene data show CDR1 as PRHDT and CDR2 as FYEKMQ (reference sequence). The CDR3 runs to 14 residues. Trimming removed 5 bases at V and 2 bases at J, with 9 bases between. The CDR3 spells CASSIRGTNEKLFF. The CDR3 coding sequence is TGTGCCAGCAGCATCCGGGGCACTAATGAAAAACTGTTTTTT.

The chain combines TRBV18 with TRBJ2-1, with TRBD1 as a possible D gene (6 bases). Germline values: CDR1 KGHSH, CDR2 LQKENI. The CDR3 extends over 15 amino acids. Trimming took 2 bases from V and 4 from J, leaving 12 bases between them. CDR3 sequence (DNA): TGTGCCAGCTCACCATCCCAGGGGTTATACAATGAGCAGTTCTTC. Amino acid sequence: CASSPSQGLYNEQFF.

The gene calls are TRBV7-2 and TRBJ2-1, with D possibly being TRBD1 or TRBD2 (6 bases each). This CDR3 spans 14 amino acids. Germline V lookup: CDR1 SGHTA, CDR2 FQGNSA. V lost 1 base and J 7 bases, leaving 11 bases between the germline ends. The CDR3 bases are TGTGCCAGCAGCTTAGACAGGGAGGTAAATGAGCAGTTCTTC. Translated: CASSLDREVNEQFF.

The chain has TRBV2 and TRBJ2-7; possibly TRBD2 for D (6 bases). The CDR3 is 14 residues long. Trimming pared 8 bases from V and 1 base from J, leaving 15 bases between. The V gene's germline CDR1 is SNHLY and CDR2 FYNNEI. CDR3 DNA: TGTGCCAGCCACCCTACTAGCATTTCCTACGAGCAGTACTTC. Translation gives CASHPTSISYEQYF. The variable domain in full, with the rest retrieved from reference TRBV2 and TRBJ2-7, is EPEVTQTPSHQVTQMGQEVILRCVPISNHLYFYWYRQILGQKVEFLVSFYNNEISEKSEIFDDQFSVERPDGSNFTLKIRSTKLEDSAMYFCASHPTSISYEQYFGPGTRLTVT.

The V call is TRBV30, the J call TRBJ2-1; 10 bases line up with TRBD1. The CDR3 is 15 amino acids. Trimming removed 3 bases from V and 5 bases from J; junction bases left unmatched: 7. The V gene's germline CDR1 is GTSNPN and CDR2 SVGIG (reference sequence). The CDR3 sequence: CAWRKRDRGNNEQFF. DNA for the CDR3: TGTGCCTGGAGAAAACGGGACAGGGGCAACAATGAGCAGTTCTTC.

The chain combines TRBV6-6 with TRBJ1-5; 9 positions agree with TRBD1. The junction had 7 bases not matched to a gene; V was cut back by 3 bases and J by 7 bases. There are 15 residues in the CDR3. Germline loops: CDR1 MNHNY, CDR2 SVGAGI (reference sequence). CDR3 region: CASSYWDRETQPQHF. As DNA, the CDR3 is TGTGCCAGCAGTTATTGGGACAGGGAGACCCAGCCCCAGCATTTT.

This chain connects TRBV5-4 to TRBJ2-3, with 8 bases fitting TRBD2. CDR3 length equals 15 residues. With V trimmed by 0 bases and J by 6 bases, 6 bases remained unmatched. The germline V gene encodes CDR1 SGHNT and CDR2 YYREEE (reference sequence). CDR3 residues: CASSLELAVADTQYF. As DNA, the CDR3 is TGTGCCAGCAGCTTGGAACTAGCGGTAGCCGATACGCAGTATTTT. The whole variable domain, remainder taken from reference TRBV5-4 and TRBJ2-3, is ETGVTQSPTHLIKTRGQQVTLRCSSQSGHNTVSWYQQALGQGPQFIFQYYREEENGRGNFPPRFSGLQFPNYSSELNVNALELDDSALYLCASSLELAVADTQYFGPGTRLTVL.

The chain recombines TRBV6-6 with TRBJ2-7; D is ambiguous. Germline loops: CDR1 MNHNY, CDR2 SVGAGI (reference sequence). This CDR3 region has 11 residues. Between the trimmed V and J ends, which lost 11 bases and 7 bases, there was a span of 15 bases. The CDR3 DNA follows: TGTGCCGCCGGCCCTGGGCGTGAGCAGTACTTC. It codes for CAAGPGREQYF.

The chain combines TRBV2 with TRBJ2-3, with TRBD2 matching 10 bases. CDR1 is SNHLY and CDR2 is FYNNEI in the germline V gene. This CDR3 has 14 amino acids. V lost 6 bases and J lost 4; bases outside the gene matches: 4. The CDR3 DNA sequence: TGTGCCAGCAGATCAGCGGGAGGGTCAGATACGCAGTATTTT. This gives the protein CASRSAGGSDTQYF.

The CDR3 coding sequence is TGTGCCAGCAGCCCCCATCGGACTAGCGTCGACAATGAGCAGTTCTTC. Its translation is CASSPHRTSVDNEQFF. The rearrangement uses TRBV7-9 and TRBJ2-1; 9 bases are shared with TRBD2. This CDR3 is built from 16 residues. Germline V gene data show CDR1 as SEHNR and CDR2 as FQNEAQ (reference sequence). Losses at the gene ends were 5 bases for V and 5 bases for J; bases not matched to a gene: 10.

This rearrangement joins TRBV11-2 to TRBJ2-5, with unresolved D. The CDR3 covers 14 residues. V shed 1 base and J shed 3 bases, with 9 bases lying between them. CDR1 is SGHAT, CDR2 FQNNGV, per germline. CDR3 DNA: TGTGCCAGCAGCTTAGTGTGGCGGAAAGAGACCCAGTACTTC. This codes for CASSLVWRKETQYF.

The J gene is TRBJ1-4, the V gene TRBV4-3; a weak D match, TRBD1 (6 bases). Germline values: CDR1 LGHNA, CDR2 YSLEER. Trimming took 4 bases from V and 7 from J, leaving 19 bases between them. The CDR3 length is 16 residues. CDR3 protein: CASSPSPHGGGEKLFF. Here the CDR3 DNA reads TGCGCCAGCAGCCCAAGCCCCCACGGGGGCGGTGAAAAACTGTTTTTT.

Comments on this clone: Distinct nucleotide sequences in the sample also encode this CDR3. The V and J genes are TRBV7-6 and TRBJ2-5; D is uncertain. The CDR3 runs 12 residues. V dropped 3 bases and J dropped 2 bases, with 4 bases sitting between them. In germline, CDR1 is SGHVS, CDR2 FNYEAQ. CDR3 sequence (DNA): TGTGCCAGCAGCTTGCCTCAAGAGACCCAGTACTTC. Translated, it gives CASSLPQETQYF.

This chain uses TRBV6-1 with TRBJ2-2; tentative D call: TRBD1 (6 bases). With 7 bases removed from V and 9 bases from J, the gap between germline ends came to 15 bases. The CDR3 runs to 13 residues. From germline, CDR1 is MNHNS and CDR2 SASEGT. The CDR3 is CASTVQGFWELFF. CDR3 coding DNA: TGTGCCAGCACGGTACAGGGTTTCTGGGAGCTGTTTTTT.

This chain connects TRBV9 to TRBJ2-1; TRBD1 or TRBD2 may be the D gene (6 bases each). The length of the CDR3 is 18 residues. Trimming took off 3 bases at V and 8 bases at J, with 27 bases between the two ends. CDR1 and CDR2 from the germline V gene are SGDLS and YYNGEE. The CDR3 DNA reads TGTGCCAGCAGCGCCGCTATAGGGGGGACTTACCTTGGGGATGAGCAGTTCTTC. Its translation: CASSAAIGGTYLGDEQFF.

This clone has only one observation. This chain joins TRBV18 and TRBJ2-1; D is ambiguous. Germline V gene lookup returns CDR1 KGHSH and CDR2 LQKENI. Trimming took off 2 bases at V and 5 bases at J, with 10 bases between the two ends. The CDR3 has 14 amino acids. CDR3 nucleotide sequence: TGTGCCAGCTCACCAGGGCAGCAGAACAATGAGCAGTTCTTC. It translates to CASSPGQQNNEQFF.

The chain combines TRBV27 with TRBJ2-7; TRBD2 matches at 7 bases. Germline lookup yields CDR1 MNHEY and CDR2 SMNVEV (reference sequence). This CDR3 contains 13 residues. Losses at the gene ends were 4 bases for V and 3 bases for J; bases not matched to a gene: 3. This CDR3 reads CASSSGTNYEQYF. In DNA, the CDR3 is TGTGCCAGCAGTTCGGGGACTAACTACGAGCAGTACTTC.

V usage is TRBV9 and J usage is TRBJ2-1, with D possibly TRBD2 on 6 matching bases. CDR1 and CDR2 (germline): SGDLS, YYNGEE. This CDR3 spans 14 amino acids. V was clipped by 3 bases and J by 7 bases, with 14 bases between them. In DNA, the CDR3 is TGTGCCAGCAGCGCCGTATTCGGGACTAATGAGCAGTTCTTC. Translating gives CASSAVFGTNEQFF.

Worth noting for this clone: With only one base between it and a far larger clone, this is likely a read error. The same CDR3 also results from other DNA sequences found in this sample. The chain links TRBV18 to TRBJ2-7, with D possibly called TRBD1 or TRBD2 (5 bases each). Germline V gives CDR1 KGHSH, CDR2 LQKENI. Trimming removed 3 bases at V and 7 bases at J, with 16 bases between. The CDR3 covers 14 residues. The CDR3 coding sequence is TGTGCCAGCTCACCTCCTCGGGACGACCGGGAGCAGTACTTC. It encodes CASSPPRDDREQYF.

The chain carries TRBV11-2 and TRBJ2-5; 13 bases are a match to TRBD2. The CDR3 length is 17 residues. The V and J ends lost 2 bases and 5 bases, in that order; junction bases with no gene match: 8. Germline V gene sequence: CDR1 SGHAT, CDR2 FQNNGV. The CDR3: CASSLSTSGRARETQYF. The CDR3 bases are TGTGCCAGCAGCTTATCTACTAGCGGGAGGGCCCGGGAGACCCAGTACTTC. Complete variable domain (other parts from reference TRBV11-2 and TRBJ2-5): EAGVAQSPRYKIIEKRQSVAFWCNPISGHATLYWYQQILGQGPKLLIQFQNNGVVDDSQLPKDRFSAERLKGVDSTLKIQPAKLEDSAVYLCASSLSTSGRARETQYFGPGTRLLVL.